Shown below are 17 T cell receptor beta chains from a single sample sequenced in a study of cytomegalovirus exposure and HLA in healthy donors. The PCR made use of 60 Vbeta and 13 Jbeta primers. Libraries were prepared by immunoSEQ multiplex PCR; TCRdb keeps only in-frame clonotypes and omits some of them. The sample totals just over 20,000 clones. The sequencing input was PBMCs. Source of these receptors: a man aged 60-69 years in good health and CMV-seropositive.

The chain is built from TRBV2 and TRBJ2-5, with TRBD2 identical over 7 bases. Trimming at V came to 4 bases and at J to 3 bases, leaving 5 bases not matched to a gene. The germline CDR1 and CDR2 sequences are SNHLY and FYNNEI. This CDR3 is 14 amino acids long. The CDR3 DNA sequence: TGTGCCAGCAGTGTAATTCGGGGGGAAGAGACCCAGTACTTC. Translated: CASSVIRGEETQYF.

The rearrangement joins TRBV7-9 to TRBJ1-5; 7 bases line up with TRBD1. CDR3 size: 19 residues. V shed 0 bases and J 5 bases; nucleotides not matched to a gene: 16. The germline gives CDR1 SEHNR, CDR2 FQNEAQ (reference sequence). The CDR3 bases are TGTGCCAGCAGCTTAGCGCTTGAACAGGGGAAAGAAGGGGATCAGCCCCAGCATTTT. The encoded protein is CASSLALEQGKEGDQPQHF. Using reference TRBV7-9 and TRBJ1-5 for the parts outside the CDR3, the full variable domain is DTGVSQNPRHKITKRGQNVTFRCDPISEHNRLYWYRQTLGQGPEFLTYFQNEAQLEKSRLLSDRFSAERPKGSFSTLEIQRTEQGDSAMYLCASSLALEQGKEGDQPQHFGDGTRLSIL.

CDR3: CASTLVARDYGYTF. CDR3 DNA: TGTGCCAGTACCTTAGTAGCCCGAGACTATGGCTACACCTTC. The chain couples TRBV19 to TRBJ1-2, with D hard to call. Germline CDR1 and CDR2: LNHDA and SQIVND (reference sequence). The V end lost 7 bases, the J end lost 3 bases, and 15 bases lay between the germline ends. The CDR3 totals 14 residues.

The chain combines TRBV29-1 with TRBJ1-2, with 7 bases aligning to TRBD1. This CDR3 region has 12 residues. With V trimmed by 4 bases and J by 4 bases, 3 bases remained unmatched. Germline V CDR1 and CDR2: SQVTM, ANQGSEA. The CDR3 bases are TGCAGCGTTGCAGGGGGACTCTATGGCTACACCTTC. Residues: CSVAGGLYGYTF.

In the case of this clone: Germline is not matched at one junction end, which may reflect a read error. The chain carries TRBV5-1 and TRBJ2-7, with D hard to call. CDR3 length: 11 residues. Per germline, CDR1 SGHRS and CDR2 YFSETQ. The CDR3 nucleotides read TGCGCCAGAAGCTTCGGGTACGAGCAGTACTTC. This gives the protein CARSFGYEQYF.

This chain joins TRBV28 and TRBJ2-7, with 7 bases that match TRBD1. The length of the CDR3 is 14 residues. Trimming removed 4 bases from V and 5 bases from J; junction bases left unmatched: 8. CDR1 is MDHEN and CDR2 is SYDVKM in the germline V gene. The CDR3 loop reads CASSYRTGPHEQYF. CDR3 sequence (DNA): TGTGCCAGCAGTTATAGGACAGGTCCCCACGAGCAGTACTTC.

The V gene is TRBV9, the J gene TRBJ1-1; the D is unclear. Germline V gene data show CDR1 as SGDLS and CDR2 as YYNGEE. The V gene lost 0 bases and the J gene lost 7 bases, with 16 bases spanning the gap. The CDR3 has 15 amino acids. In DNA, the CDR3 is TGTGCCAGCAGCGTAGGAACTAGGACGCCTCATGAAGCTTTCTTT. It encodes CASSVGTRTPHEAFF.

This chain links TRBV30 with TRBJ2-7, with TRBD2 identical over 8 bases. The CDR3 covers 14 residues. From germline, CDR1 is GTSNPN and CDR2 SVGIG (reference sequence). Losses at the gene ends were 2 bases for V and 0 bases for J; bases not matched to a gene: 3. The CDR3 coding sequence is TGTGCCTGGAGTCGGGGGGGTACCTCCTACGAGCAGTACTTC. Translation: CAWSRGGTSYEQYF.

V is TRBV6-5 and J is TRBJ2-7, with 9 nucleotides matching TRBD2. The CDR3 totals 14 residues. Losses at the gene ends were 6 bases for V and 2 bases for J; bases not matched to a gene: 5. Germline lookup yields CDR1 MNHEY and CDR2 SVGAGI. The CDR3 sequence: CASRGSGRTYEQYF. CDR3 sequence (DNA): TGTGCCAGCAGAGGGAGCGGGAGGACCTACGAGCAGTACTTC.

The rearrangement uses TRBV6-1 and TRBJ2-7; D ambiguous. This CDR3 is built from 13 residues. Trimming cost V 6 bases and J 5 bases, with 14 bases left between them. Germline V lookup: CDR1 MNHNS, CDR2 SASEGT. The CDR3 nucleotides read TGTGCCAGCAGGAACCCAGGTGTCGACGAGCAGTACTTC. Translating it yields CASRNPGVDEQYF.

CDR3 DNA sequence: TGTGCCAGCACCAAAAATACAGGTCCCCGAGAGACCCAGTACTTC. Translated: CASTKNTGPRETQYF. The chain has TRBV7-9 and TRBJ2-5, with D perhaps matching TRBD1 (5 bases). This CDR3 contains 15 residues. Germline V CDR1 and CDR2: SEHNR, FQNEAQ (reference sequence). V lost 7 bases and J 4 bases, leaving 19 bases between the germline ends.

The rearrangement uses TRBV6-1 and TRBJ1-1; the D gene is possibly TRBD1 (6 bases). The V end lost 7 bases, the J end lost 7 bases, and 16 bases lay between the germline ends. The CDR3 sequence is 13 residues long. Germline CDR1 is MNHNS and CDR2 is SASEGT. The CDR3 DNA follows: TGTGCCAGCACTTACAGGGCAGCTGATGAAGCTTTCTTT. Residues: CASTYRAADEAFF.

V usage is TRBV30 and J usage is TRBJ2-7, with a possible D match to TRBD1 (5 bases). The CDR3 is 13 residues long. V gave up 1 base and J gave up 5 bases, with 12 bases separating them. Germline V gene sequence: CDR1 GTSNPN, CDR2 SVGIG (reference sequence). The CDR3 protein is CAWSEIRGHEQYF. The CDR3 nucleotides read TGTGCCTGGAGTGAAATAAGGGGCCACGAGCAGTACTTC.

CDR3 sequence reads: CASTPGLAVSYEQYF. The CDR3 bases are TGTGCCAGCACCCCGGGACTAGCGGTCTCCTACGAGCAGTACTTC. The chain has TRBV21-1 and TRBJ2-7; no DNA check was done on the table's D call, TRBD2. TRBV21-1 is shown as a pseudogene. CDR3 length equals 15 residues.

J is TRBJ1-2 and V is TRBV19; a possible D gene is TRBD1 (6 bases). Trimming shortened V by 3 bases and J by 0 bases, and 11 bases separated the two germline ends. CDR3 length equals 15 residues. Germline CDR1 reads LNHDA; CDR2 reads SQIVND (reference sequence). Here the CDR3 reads CASSIWDTTNYGYTF. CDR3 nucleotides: TGTGCCAGTAGTATTTGGGACACTACTAACTATGGCTACACCTTC.

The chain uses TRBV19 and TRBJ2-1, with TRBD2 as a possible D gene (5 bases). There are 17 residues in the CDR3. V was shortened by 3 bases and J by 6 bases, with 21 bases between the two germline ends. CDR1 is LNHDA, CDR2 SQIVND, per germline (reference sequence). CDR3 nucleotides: TGTGCCAGTAGTATTAGCCCCGTAGAGGGCGGGCGCAATGAGCAGTTCTTC. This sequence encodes CASSISPVEGGRNEQFF.

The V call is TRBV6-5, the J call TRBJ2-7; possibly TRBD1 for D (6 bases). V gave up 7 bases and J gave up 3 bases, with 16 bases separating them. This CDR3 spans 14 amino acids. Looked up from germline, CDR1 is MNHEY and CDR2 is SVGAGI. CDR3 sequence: CASTNGARGYEQYF. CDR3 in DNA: TGTGCCAGCACTAACGGGGCCAGGGGCTACGAGCAGTACTTC.